This T cell receptor (beta chain) was found in a study of blood T cell repertoires in COVID-19. In the study overall: In each case, the material was cDNA or gDNA derived from T cells, B-cell-depleted T cells, or PBMCs.

This clone has just one count. The CDR3 consists of 13 residues. The germline V gene encodes CDR1 LNHDA and CDR2 SQIVND (reference sequence). V lost 9 bases to trimming and J lost 3 bases; unmatched junction nucleotides: 5. In the original processing: Amplification from reference gene primers served as the basis for estimated nucleated cell counts. The protocol was immunoSEQ multiplex PCR, while the TCRdb copy is restricted to in-frame clones and leaves out a portion. For V, J and clone size, that table is used; D and trimming come from the DNA. The sample lists around 76,000 clones, around 83% occurring once.

The TCR originated in a man aged 30 to 45 with COVID-19, enrolled during active disease. The sequencing input was peripheral blood. The chain has TRBV19 and TRBJ2-4, with 7 bases that match TRBD1. In DNA, the CDR3 is TGTGCCAGCACCGGACAGGTCAAAAACATTCAGTACTTC. This translates into CASTGQVKNIQYF.